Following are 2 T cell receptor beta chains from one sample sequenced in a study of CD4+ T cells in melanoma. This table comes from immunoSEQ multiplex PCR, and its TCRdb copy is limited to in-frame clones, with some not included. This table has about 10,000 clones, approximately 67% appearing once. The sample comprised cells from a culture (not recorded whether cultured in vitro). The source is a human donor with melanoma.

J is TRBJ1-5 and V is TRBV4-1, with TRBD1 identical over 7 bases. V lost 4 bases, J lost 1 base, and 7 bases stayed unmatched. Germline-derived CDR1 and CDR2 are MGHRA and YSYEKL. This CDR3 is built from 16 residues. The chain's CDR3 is CASSPFQGGSNQPQHF. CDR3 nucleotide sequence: TGCGCCAGCAGCCCTTTCCAGGGGGGCAGCAATCAGCCCCAGCATTTT.

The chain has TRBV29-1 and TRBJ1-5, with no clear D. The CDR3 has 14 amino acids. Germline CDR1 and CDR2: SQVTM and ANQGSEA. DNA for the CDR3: TGCAGGGAAAAGGCGGTTTTTAACAATCAGCCCCAGCATTTT. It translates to CREKAVFNNQPQHF.